These 26 T cell receptor beta chains originate from one sample sequenced in a study of CD4 T cells in relation to SARS-CoV-2 and coronaviruses. Unexposed donor CD4+ T cells date from about 2011-2018, before the COVID-19 pandemic. After around nine days of culture, CD4+ T cells were isolated. Method: immunoSEQ multiplex PCR; TCRdb's copy keeps in-frame clones and lacks some. The repertoire includes 25,000 to 30,000 clones, about 70% of them detected once, and 20% to 25% sits in the top ten. These receptors' targets are unknown. The specimen was CD4+ T cells from PBMCs, cultured in vitro. The receptors shown here come from a human donor in good health.

This clone came up once. The chain links TRBV6-2 or TRBV6-3 to TRBJ2-2; D remains ambiguous. Germline V gene data show CDR1 as MNHEY and CDR2 as SVGEGT. This CDR3 has 12 residues. Trimming cost V 4 bases and J 4 bases, with 4 bases left between them. The CDR3 region is CASSSLTGELFF. CDR3 nucleotide sequence: TGTGCCAGCAGTTCCCTCACCGGGGAGCTGTTTTTT.

The V and J genes are TRBV4-3 and TRBJ2-2, with TRBD1 identical over 9 bases. Germline V gene lookup returns CDR1 LGHNA and CDR2 YSLEER. The CDR3 contains 19 residues. Trimming removed 0 bases from V and 5 bases from J; junction bases left unmatched: 13. The CDR3 sequence: CASSQDLGRGQGGTGELFF. CDR3 nucleotide sequence: TGCGCCAGCAGCCAAGATCTGGGTCGGGGACAGGGAGGGACCGGGGAGCTGTTTTTT.

The sample holds a few counts of this clone. The gene calls are TRBV5-6 and TRBJ1-4; 9 bases are a match to TRBD1. CDR1 is SGHDT, CDR2 YYEEEE, per germline. J lost 4 bases, V lost 4 bases, and 17 bases had no gene match. This CDR3 contains 19 residues. The CDR3 region is CASSPTGPGQGRYNEKLFF. As DNA, the CDR3 is TGTGCCAGCAGCCCAACCGGACCGGGACAGGGTCGATATAATGAAAAACTGTTTTTT.

The gene calls are TRBV6-2 or TRBV6-3 and TRBJ2-5; 8 bases match TRBD2. V shed 5 bases and J 5 bases; nucleotides not matched to a gene: 10. Germline V gene data show CDR1 as MNHEY and CDR2 as SVGEGT. This CDR3 has 15 amino acids. The chain's CDR3 is CASSDTGGPHETQYF. In nucleotides, the CDR3 is TGTGCCAGCAGTGATACGGGGGGGCCTCATGAGACCCAGTACTTC.

The V call is TRBV19, the J call TRBJ1-2; TRBD1 is a possible D gene (5 bases). The ends were cut back, 9 bases at V and 10 bases at J, with 18 bases in the middle. This CDR3 has 12 residues. Germline values: CDR1 LNHDA, CDR2 SQIVND (reference sequence). CDR3 in amino acids: CASKPSGGTYTF. DNA of the CDR3: TGTGCCAGCAAGCCTTCTGGGGGGACCTACACCTTC.

CDR3 sequence: CASSLVGLRELFF. As DNA, the CDR3 is TGTGCCAGCAGTTTAGTTGGGCTGCGGGAGCTGTTTTTT. The V gene is TRBV12-3 or TRBV12-4, the J gene TRBJ2-2; D not resolved. Trimming stripped 1 base from V and 9 bases from J, with 9 bases between. CDR3 length equals 13 residues.

The rearrangement joins TRBV10-3 to TRBJ2-1; TRBD1 matches 8 bases. The CDR3 is made up of 14 amino acids. J gave up 7 bases and V 6 bases, and 8 bases lay outside the gene matches. The V gene's germline CDR1 is ENHRY and CDR2 SYGVKD. CDR3 loop: CAIRADRARNEQFF. For the CDR3, the DNA is TGTGCCATCAGAGCGGACAGGGCAAGGAATGAGCAGTTCTTC.

V and J are TRBV7-9 and TRBJ1-5; TRBD1 might be the D (5 bases). The V gene's germline CDR1 is SEHNR and CDR2 FQNEAQ (reference sequence). V was trimmed by 4 bases and J by 2 bases, leaving 12 bases between them. The CDR3 is 15 amino acids. Written as DNA, the CDR3 is TGTGCCAGCAGCTCGGGGGGGGATGGCAATCAGCCCCAGCATTTT. Its translation: CASSSGGDGNQPQHF.

This chain uses TRBV2 with TRBJ2-3, with TRBD2 matching over 8 bases. This CDR3 has 14 residues. V was clipped by 2 bases and J by 3 bases; unmatched bases: 1. CDR1 and CDR2 (germline): SNHLY, FYNNEI. CDR3 region: CASSELAGTDTQYF. CDR3 coding DNA: TGTGCCAGCAGTGAACTAGCGGGTACAGATACGCAGTATTTT.

This chain uses TRBV7-7 with TRBJ2-3; D not certain. V lost 1 base and J lost 1, with 6 bases in between. CDR3 length: 14 amino acids. CDR1 and CDR2 from the germline V gene are SSHAT and FNYEAQ (reference sequence). CDR3 coding DNA: TGTGCCAGCAGCTTAGGACGGGGCACAGATACGCAGTATTTT. Protein sequence: CASSLGRGTDTQYF.

This clone was picked up a small number of times. The chain links TRBV14 to TRBJ2-1; TRBD1 aligns across 9 bases. Germline CDR1 reads SGHDN; CDR2 reads FVKESK. The V segment lost 3 bases and the J segment 3 bases; nucleotides outside the gene matches: 3. The length of the CDR3 is 15 residues. This CDR3 is CASSQRQGVYNEQFF. CDR3 coding DNA: TGTGCCAGCAGCCAGCGACAGGGGGTCTACAATGAGCAGTTCTTC.

The rearrangement links TRBV10-3 to TRBJ2-7; 9 bases agree with TRBD1. The CDR3 contains 13 residues. V lost 6 bases and J lost 5; bases outside the gene matches: 5. Germline V gives CDR1 ENHRY, CDR2 SYGVKD. DNA for the CDR3: TGTGCCATCAGCAGGAGACAGGGGGACGAGCAGTACTTC. Its protein product is CAISRRQGDEQYF.

V and J are TRBV7-2 and TRBJ1-3, with D unclear. Germline assignment: CDR1 SGHTA and CDR2 FQGNSA. The CDR3 covers 15 residues. Between the trimmed V and J ends, which lost 4 bases and 2 bases, there was a span of 12 bases. CDR3: CASSSAPRTGNTIYF. The CDR3 DNA reads TGTGCCAGCAGCTCCGCCCCCAGGACTGGAAACACCATATATTTT. The complete variable domain, with remaining parts taken from reference TRBV7-2 and TRBJ1-3, reads GAGVSQSPSNKVTEKGKDVELRCDPISGHTALYWYRQSLGQGLEFLIYFQGNSAPDKSGLPSDRFSAERTGGSVSTLTIQRTQQEDSAVYLCASSSAPRTGNTIYFGEGSWLTVV.

The genes are TRBV5-4 and TRBJ2-2, with 11 bases matching TRBD2. With V trimmed by 4 bases and J by 1 base, 6 bases remained unmatched. The V gene's germline CDR1 is SGHNT and CDR2 YYREEE (reference sequence). CDR3 length: 17 residues. The CDR3 DNA follows: TGTGCCAGCAGCCCGGGACTAGCGGAGGGGAACACCGGGGAGCTGTTTTTT. Translating it yields CASSPGLAEGNTGELFF.

This rearrangement joins TRBV3-1 (or the pseudogene TRBV3-2) to TRBJ2-1, with TRBD2 matching 11 bases. Germline CDR1 LGHDT, CDR2 YNNKEL (reference sequence). The CDR3 consists of 16 residues. J lost 1 base, V lost 4 bases, and 3 bases had no gene match. The CDR3 sequence is CASSRRTSGSYNEQFF. CDR3 DNA sequence: TGTGCCAGCAGCCGCAGGACTAGCGGGTCCTACAATGAGCAGTTCTTC.

The rearrangement joins TRBV27 to TRBJ2-1; D remains ambiguous. Per the germline V gene, CDR1 is MNHEY and CDR2 is SMNVEV (reference sequence). Trimming took 4 bases from V and 3 from J, leaving 10 bases between them. CDR3 length equals 14 residues. CDR3 protein: CASSSINNYNEQFF. The CDR3 region has the DNA TGTGCCAGCAGTTCGATTAACAACTACAATGAGCAGTTCTTC.

This clone was counted once. V is TRBV19 and J is TRBJ2-4; 7 nucleotides agree with TRBD1. The CDR3 spans 14 residues. Germline V gene lookup returns CDR1 LNHDA and CDR2 SQIVND (reference sequence). Losses at the gene ends were 4 bases for V and 10 bases for J; bases not matched to a gene: 10. This CDR3 is CASSRTPGTAIQYF. The CDR3 nucleotides read TGTGCCAGTAGTAGGACCCCCGGGACAGCAATTCAGTACTTC.

This chain joins TRBV6-2 or TRBV6-3 and TRBJ2-2; D is ambiguous. The CDR3 length is 14 residues. Germline V CDR1 and CDR2: MNHEY, SVGEGT. V lost 4 bases and J 4 bases, leaving 10 bases between the germline ends. CDR3 DNA sequence: TGTGCCAGCAGTTCATATGCCAGCACCGGGGAGCTGTTTTTT. Translation gives CASSSYASTGELFF.

The chain joins TRBV5-1 to TRBJ1-1; 8 nucleotides line up with TRBD1. Germline trimming cut 9 bases from V and 0 bases from J; bases unmatched to any gene: 4. Germline CDR1 is SGHRS and CDR2 is YFSETQ. The CDR3 has 13 amino acids. The chain's CDR3 is CATRDRMNTEAFF. The CDR3 region has the DNA TGCGCCACACGGGACAGGATGAACACTGAAGCTTTCTTT.

The rearrangement links TRBV7-2 to TRBJ2-1; D is unclear. Germline V gene lookup returns CDR1 SGHTA and CDR2 FQGNSA. V was shortened by 1 base and J by 4 bases, with 11 bases between the two germline ends. CDR3 length: 15 residues. The CDR3 reads CASSLEGWVYNEQFF. Written as DNA, the CDR3 is TGTGCCAGCAGCTTAGAGGGATGGGTTTACAATGAGCAGTTCTTC.

The chain joins TRBV27 to TRBJ1-1; unclear D gene. This CDR3 contains 13 residues. Germline V gene sequence: CDR1 MNHEY, CDR2 SMNVEV (reference sequence). Trimming left V 6 bases short and J 6 bases short, with 14 bases between. The CDR3 protein is CASRDRHGAEAFF. CDR3 DNA sequence: TGTGCCAGCAGGGATAGACACGGTGCTGAAGCTTTCTTT.

The chain recombines TRBV2 with TRBJ1-2; D is unresolved. Trimming stripped 6 bases from V and 3 bases from J, with 11 bases between. The length of the CDR3 is 13 residues. In germline, CDR1 is SNHLY, CDR2 FYNNEI. This CDR3 reads CASSAGWDYGYTF. Here the CDR3 DNA reads TGTGCCAGCAGCGCGGGTTGGGACTATGGCTACACCTTC.

V gene TRBV18 combines with J gene TRBJ1-4; 7 bases line up with TRBD1. Germline V CDR1 and CDR2: KGHSH, LQKENI. The CDR3 is made up of 13 amino acids. The V gene end was trimmed by 4 bases and the J gene end by 6 bases; junction bases not matched to a gene: 2. This CDR3 is CASSQGAHEKLFF. In nucleotides, the CDR3 is TGTGCCAGCTCACAGGGGGCGCATGAAAAACTGTTTTTT.

J is TRBJ1-1 and V is TRBV5-1; D not resolved. This CDR3 has 15 residues. Germline CDR1 SGHRS, CDR2 YFSETQ. V was pared by 0 bases and J by 1 base, with 10 bases between. CDR3 sequence: CASSLVGFPNTEAFF. CDR3 nucleotide sequence: TGCGCCAGCAGCTTGGTCGGGTTCCCGAACACTGAAGCTTTCTTT.

Only one count was recorded for this clone. The chain uses TRBV4-3 and TRBJ2-7; 7 bases fit TRBD2. The trim removed 1 base at V and 1 base at J, leaving 4 bases unmatched. This CDR3 contains 15 residues. The germline CDR1 and CDR2 sequences are LGHNA and YSLEER. The CDR3 region is CASSQGGEGSYEQYF. CDR3 DNA sequence: TGCGCCAGCAGCCAAGGGGGGGAGGGGTCCTACGAGCAGTACTTC.

The chain has TRBV4-1 and TRBJ1-6; a weak D match, TRBD1 (6 bases). Germline V gene lookup returns CDR1 MGHRA and CDR2 YSYEKL. V was trimmed by 6 bases and J by 7 bases, leaving 22 bases between them. The CDR3 runs 17 residues. CDR3 DNA: TGCGCCAGCAGTCTAGGAAAGGGACAAACCGTAAATTCACCCCTCCACTTT. Encoded protein: CASSLGKGQTVNSPLHF.